This T cell receptor beta chain was sequenced in a study of blood T cells in healthy people across ages. Next came a second PCR, run for about 7 to 12 cycles, which used a sample-barcoded 5' primer along with a J-beta primer mix. TCRdb passed the 5' RACE reads through MiXCR, listing each CDR3 protein once. The table records 550,000 to 700,000 distinct CDR3 sequences, about 26% of them present only once. This TCR was recovered from a woman in her 70s in good health. The sample consisted of blood.

The CDR3, as DNA: TGTGCCAGCAGCCCCCCACCGGGACAGGGAGGGTACGAGCAGTACTTC. This codes for CASSPPPGQGGYEQYF. The chain links TRBV9 to TRBJ2-5; 9 nucleotides align to TRBD1. With the DNA end fitting TRBJ2-7 better, the J assignment may be wrong. This CDR3 has 16 amino acids. Germline CDR1 and CDR2: SGDLS and YYNGEE.